This T cell receptor (beta chain) was found in a study of vaccination and CD4 T cells after COVID-19. Overall study: Convalescent participants consisted of six males and four females, two being Hispanic.

On this clonotype: Its antigen is not known.

As to treatment: approximately 10-day PBMC culture with coronavirus spike peptide pools or control peptides (ViraFEST assay). Dates of positive PCR ran from March to December 2020, before US Alpha, Beta and Delta variants. Culture conditions combined two million PBMCs per well with approximately 9.2 IU/ml IL-2 and 8 to 10 ug/ml peptide pools. Oncomine TCR Beta short-read sequencing was applied to DNA from cultured CD4+ T cells. The authors extracted genomic DNA from cultured CD4+ T cells. TCRdb used MiXCR to reprocess the PCR reads, holding one entry per CDR3 protein. The sample has approximately 20,000 distinct CDR3 sequences, over 40% seen once; the top ten hold about 4.9%. V was clipped by 7 bases and J by 5 bases, with 22 bases between them. The CDR3 is 15 amino acids. The germline V gene has CDR1 SGHKS and CDR2 YYEKEE (reference sequence).

The specimen sequenced was CD4+ T cells from blood, cultured in vitro. The chain links TRBV5-5 to TRBJ2-7; a possible D gene is TRBD1 (6 bases). The source of this sequence is a human donor who had recovered from COVID-19. As DNA, the CDR3 is TGTGCCAGCCACCACAAAGACAGGCGTCCTGACGAGCAGTACTTC. It codes for CASHHKDRRPDEQYF.